This is a list of T cell receptor beta chains from one sample in a study of cytomegalovirus exposure and HLA in healthy donors. The data were produced by immunoSEQ multiplex PCR, yet TCRdb's version contains in-frame clones alone and is incomplete. The profile shows tens of thousands of clones, roughly 69% of them singletons. The source material was PBMCs. These receptors were collected from a woman aged 25 to 39 in good health and CMV-seronegative. The CDR3 runs from the conserved cysteine through the conserved F or W. A D gene is named only where the DNA matches it firmly. Clone size, where shown, is once, few, many, or a class for clones that have expanded.

D,J,size,V,DNA,CDR3
TRBD1,TRBJ1-2,-,TRBV7-9,TGTGCCAGCAGCCCCTCCCCACAGGGGAGGAGTGGCTACACCTTC,CASSPSPQGRSGYTF
TRBD1,TRBJ2-5,few,TRBV4-2,TGTGCCAGCAGCCCACAGGGGGCGGCGGAGGGGGAGACCCAGTACTTC,CASSPQGAAEGETQYF
-,TRBJ1-1,-,TRBV28,TGTGCCAGCAGTCTTGGGGGGGTGGCCACTGAAGCTTTCTTT,CASSLGGVATEAFF
TRBD1,TRBJ1-4,few,TRBV6-6,TGTGCCAGCAGCCCGACAGGGCGGCAAGAAAAACTGTTTTTT,CASSPTGRQEKLFF
-,TRBJ2-3,few,TRBV5-1,TGCGCCAGCAGCGAGGAAGCGCGTGATACGCAGTATTTT,CASSEEARDTQYF
-,TRBJ2-1,once,TRBV6-6,TGTGCCAGCGGACAGACAGACAATGAGCAGTTCTTC,CASGQTDNEQFF
-,TRBJ1-1,-,TRBV7-9,TGTTCCAGCAGATCAACAGGGAACACTGAAGCTTTCTTT,CSSRSTGNTEAFF
-,TRBJ2-3,-,TRBV10-3,TGTGCCATCAGTGATACGTCGGGTACAGATACGCAGTATTTT,CAISDTSGTDTQYF
-,TRBJ2-5,-,TRBV30,TGTGCCTGGAGTGGGGGCGGGACCCAAGAGACCCAGTACTTC,CAWSGGGTQETQYF
TRBD2,TRBJ2-7,-,TRBV7-8,TGTGCCAGCAGCTTATCTGCTAGCGGATACTACGAGCAGTACTTC,CASSLSASGYYEQYF
TRBD2,TRBJ2-3,-,TRBV7-9,TGTGCCAGCAGGGCGGGGGTCGACACAGATACGCAGTATTTT,CASRAGVDTDTQYF
TRBD1,TRBJ2-3,-,TRBV6-4,TGTGCCAGCAGACCCCAGGGGGCTGACACAGATACGCAGTATTTT,CASRPQGADTDTQYF
-,TRBJ2-5,-,TRBV5-4,TGTGCCAGCAGCTTGGCCCTATCGGGAAACCAAGAGACCCAGTACTTC,CASSLALSGNQETQYF
TRBD2,TRBJ2-7,-,TRBV4-1,TGCGCCAGCAGGCAGGGCGGGGGTAACTCCTACGAGCAGTACTTC,CASRQGGGNSYEQYF
-,TRBJ1-1,-,TRBV7-9,TGTGCCAGCAGCTCCCATTACAGGGATTTGTACACTGAAGCTTTCTTT,CASSSHYRDLYTEAFF
TRBD1,TRBJ2-7,-,TRBV6-6,TGTGCCAGCAGTTACGGGACAGGGGTTTACGAGCAGTACTTC,CASSYGTGVYEQYF
-,TRBJ1-5,few,TRBV4-1,TGCGCCAGCAGCCAAGATCTTAGAGGGAACCAGCCCCAGCATTTT,CASSQDLRGNQPQHF
-,TRBJ1-1,-,TRBV7-8,TGTGCCAGCAGCCTAACCGCAGGGGAGACTGAAGCTTTCTTT,CASSLTAGETEAFF
TRBD1,TRBJ1-4,-,TRBV9,TGTGCCAGCAGCGGCGCTGGGGGACAGAGCATTGAAAAACTGTTTTTT,CASSGAGGQSIEKLFF
-,TRBJ1-2,-,TRBV19,TGTGCCAGTAGCAAGACAGAGAACTATGGCTACACCTTC,CASSKTENYGYTF
-,TRBJ1-2,-,TRBV29-1,TGCAGCGTTGAGAGACGAGTTCCACTCGGGGGCTACACCTTC,CSVERRVPLGGYTF
-,TRBJ2-7,few,TRBV5-1,TGCGCCAGCAGCTTGGGGTCAGCGACTGGCTCCTACGAGCAGTACTTC,CASSLGSATGSYEQYF
-,TRBJ2-1,-,TRBV30,TGTGCCTGGAGTGTACAAATTGAGGCGGCGTTCTTC,CAWSVQIEAAFF
-,TRBJ1-5,once,TRBV2,TGTGCCAGCAGTGAAGCGCGGGCTCAGCCCCAGCATTTT,CASSEARAQPQHF
-,TRBJ2-5,-,TRBV29-1,TGCAGCGTTTACGGCAGGGAAGAGACCCAGTACTTC,CSVYGREETQYF
TRBD1,TRBJ1-5,-,TRBV28,TGTGCCACGTGGACAGGGATCAATCAGCCCCAGCATTTT,CATWTGINQPQHF
-,TRBJ1-5,-,TRBV25-1,TGTGCCAGCAGTGCCGGGGGACCGTATAGCAATCAGCCCCAGCATTTT,CASSAGGPYSNQPQHF
TRBD2,TRBJ2-1,-,TRBV7-6,TGTGCCAGCAGCGCCCTCCTAGCGGGGAGCTCCTACAATGAGCAGTTCTTC,CASSALLAGSSYNEQFF
TRBD2,TRBJ2-1,-,TRBV30,TGTGCCTGGAGTATAGACGGGGGGGGTTACAATGAGCAGTTCTTC,CAWSIDGGGYNEQFF